These 29 T cell receptor beta chains share one sample of origin, sequenced in a study of T cell changes during pregnancy in multiple sclerosis (dated by TCRdb to about 2019). Library prep was done by the immunoSEQ multiplex PCR assay. This immuneACCESS table, as held by TCRdb, lists in-frame sequences with V and J called but not all clones. Of the missing ones, under half trace to an unresolved V gene in checked studies; the others have no known cause. For this sample there are about 70,000 clones; around 92% appear just once. Of the sample, about 2% is held by the ten largest clones. The sequencing here drew on peripheral blood, taken before pregnancy. Receptors were obtained from a female donor with multiple sclerosis, enrolled in a pregnancy study.

The chain is built from TRBV30 and TRBJ1-2; D remains ambiguous. This CDR3 spans 11 amino acids. In germline, CDR1 is GTSNPN, CDR2 SVGIG (reference sequence). Trimming pared 8 bases from V and 4 bases from J, leaving 11 bases between. CDR3 DNA sequence: TGTGCCCTGAGCCGCGGCTATGGCTACACCTTC. Encoded protein: CALSRGYGYTF.

The CDR3 DNA follows: TGTGCCAGCAGCTTAATTCTCCAGGGGGCTTGGAGGGACACTGAAGCTTTCTTT. It is translated as CASSLILQGAWRDTEAFF. The chain uses TRBV5-5 and TRBJ1-1, with 8 nucleotides matching TRBD1. The ends lost 2 bases at V and 3 bases at J; junction bases unmatched: 15. This CDR3 comprises 18 residues. The germline CDR1 and CDR2 sequences are SGHKS and YYEKEE (reference sequence). Full variable domain (rest looked up from reference TRBV5-5 and TRBJ1-1): DAGVTQSPTHLIKTRGQQVTLRCSPISGHKSVSWYQQVLGQGPQFIFQYYEKEERGRGNFPDRFSARQFPNYSSELNVNALLLGDSALYLCASSLILQGAWRDTEAFFGQGTRLTVV.

The chain carries TRBV2 and TRBJ2-1; 10 bases agree with TRBD2. Germline V gene lookup returns CDR1 SNHLY and CDR2 FYNNEI. The CDR3 is 16 amino acids. J gave up 6 bases and V 3 bases, and 8 bases lay outside the gene matches. CDR3 region: CASSETSGLTANEQFF. The CDR3, as DNA: TGTGCCAGCAGTGAGACTAGCGGGTTGACCGCCAATGAGCAGTTCTTC.

This clone was seen a few times. This chain joins TRBV14 and TRBJ2-1; D ambiguous. V was clipped by 4 bases and J by 5 bases, with 3 bases between them. Germline V gene sequence: CDR1 SGHDN, CDR2 FVKESK. There are 11 residues in the CDR3. The CDR3 here is CASSLNNEQFF. In DNA form, the CDR3 reads TGTGCCAGCAGCCTTAACAATGAGCAGTTCTTC.

The chain recombines TRBV15 with TRBJ1-5; no reliable D call. CDR1 and CDR2 (germline): LNHNV, YYDKDF (reference sequence). V shed 8 bases and J shed 3 bases, with 14 bases lying between them. The CDR3 sequence is 14 residues long. The CDR3 spells CATGQVSDNQPQHF. The DNA of the CDR3 is TGTGCCACCGGCCAGGTATCGGACAATCAGCCCCAGCATTTT.

A single count supports this clone. The chain couples TRBV7-9 to TRBJ2-7; 7 bases map to TRBD1. Germline V gene sequence: CDR1 SEHNR, CDR2 FQNEAQ (reference sequence). Trimming cost V 5 bases and J 0 bases; bases outside gene matches: 4. The CDR3 spans 14 residues. CDR3 in amino acids: CASSRDSTSYEQYF. The CDR3 coding sequence is TGTGCCAGCAGCCGGGACAGCACCTCCTACGAGCAGTACTTC. The full variable domain, in which reference TRBV7-9 and TRBJ2-7 provide the parts outside the CDR3, is DTGVSQNPRHKITKRGQNVTFRCDPISEHNRLYWYRQTLGQGPEFLTYFQNEAQLEKSRLLSDRFSAERPKGSFSTLEIQRTEQGDSAMYLCASSRDSTSYEQYFGPGTRLTVT.

This rearrangement joins TRBV27 to TRBJ1-2; D perhaps matches TRBD1 (5 bases). Germline values: CDR1 MNHEY, CDR2 SMNVEV (reference sequence). The V and J ends lost 2 bases and 5 bases respectively, with 12 bases between them. The CDR3 totals 14 residues. The CDR3 coding sequence is TGTGCCAGCAGTTTAAGGGCAGGGTTATATGGCTACACCTTC. This sequence encodes CASSLRAGLYGYTF.

This sequence joins TRBV4-1 and TRBJ2-7, with 7 bases aligning to TRBD2. Germline V CDR1 and CDR2: MGHRA, YSYEKL. The CDR3 is 14 amino acids. Germline trimming cut 7 bases from V and 2 bases from J; bases unmatched to any gene: 8. This chain's CDR3 is CASKPWEGPYEQYF. CDR3 bases: TGCGCCAGCAAGCCGTGGGAGGGCCCCTACGAGCAGTACTTC.

The chain is built from TRBV29-1 and TRBJ2-3; D uncertain. This CDR3 contains 13 residues. The germline CDR1 and CDR2 sequences are SQVTM and ANQGSEA. V lost 6 bases to trimming and J lost 2 bases, with 12 bases between them. The CDR3 DNA is TGCAGCGTCGTTAGCAAGTTCACAGATACGCAGTATTTT. Its protein is CSVVSKFTDTQYF.

The chain couples TRBV5-3 to TRBJ2-3; 11 bases are a match to TRBD2. TRBV5-3 is an ORF, with its function uncertain. The CDR3 loop spans 16 amino acids. V dropped 4 bases and J dropped 1; count of bases not matched to a gene: 5. CDR3 DNA: TGTGCCAGAAGCGCCTTTAGCGGGAGGGGCACAGATACGCAGTATTTT. It specifies CARSAFSGRGTDTQYF.

The genes are TRBV4-1 and TRBJ2-5; 7 bases line up with TRBD2. Per germline, CDR1 MGHRA and CDR2 YSYEKL. V was clipped by 1 base and J by 3 bases; unmatched bases: 2. The CDR3 consists of 14 residues. The CDR3 coding sequence is TGCGCCAGCAGCCAAGCTAGCGGCGAAGAGACCCAGTACTTC. This gives the protein CASSQASGEETQYF.

This clone was seen just once. V usage is TRBV28 and J usage is TRBJ2-7; 7 bases fit TRBD1. The V and J ends lost 6 bases and 0 bases, in that order; junction bases with no gene match: 14. CDR3 size: 17 residues. The germline CDR1 and CDR2 sequences are MDHEN and SYDVKM. As DNA, the CDR3 is TGTGCCAGCAGCCCCTGGGGAACAGGGGCTTCCTCCTACGAGCAGTACTTC. It specifies CASSPWGTGASSYEQYF.

This clone has just a few counts. The chain links TRBV18 to TRBJ2-7; TRBD2 aligns across 8 bases. The germline V gene encodes CDR1 KGHSH and CDR2 LQKENI. The CDR3 runs 14 residues. After removal of 3 bases from V and 6 bases from J, the junction contained 7 bases not matched to a gene. CDR3 DNA sequence: TGTGCCAGCTCACCCGGACTAGCAGGGCTCGAGCAGTACTTC. The encoded protein is CASSPGLAGLEQYF.

This clone was recorded once. This chain uses TRBV27 with TRBJ2-7, with D possibly TRBD2 on 6 matching bases. Trimming pared 1 base from V and 6 bases from J, leaving 7 bases between. There are 12 residues in the CDR3. CDR1 is MNHEY, CDR2 SMNVEV, per germline (reference sequence). CDR3 sequence: CASSLYGGEQYF. CDR3 nucleotides: TGTGCCAGCAGTTTATACGGGGGCGAGCAGTACTTC.

The chain has TRBV28 and TRBJ2-1, with D maybe TRBD1 (7 bases). Germline values: CDR1 MDHEN, CDR2 SYDVKM. V gave up 6 bases and J gave up 7 bases, with 25 bases separating them. The CDR3 has 17 residues. In DNA form, the CDR3 reads TGTGCCAGCAGCCCAAGGGGGCAGGGGGTGGGGAGGAATGAGCAGTTCTTC. Translated, it gives CASSPRGQGVGRNEQFF.

J is TRBJ1-1 and V is TRBV7-3, with 7 nucleotides matching TRBD1. This CDR3 has 13 amino acids. Germline V lookup: CDR1 SGHTA, CDR2 FQGTGA. The V segment lost 5 bases and the J segment 4 bases; nucleotides outside the gene matches: 4. The CDR3 sequence is CASSRRGTTEAFF. DNA for the CDR3: TGTGCCAGCAGCCGCAGGGGGACCACTGAAGCTTTCTTT.

The chain is built from TRBV27 and TRBJ1-2, with TRBD1 identical over 7 bases. Germline trimming cut 5 bases from V and 8 bases from J; bases unmatched to any gene: 8. This CDR3 has 13 amino acids. The germline V gene encodes CDR1 MNHEY and CDR2 SMNVEV (reference sequence). CDR3 in DNA: TGTGCCAGCAGTCAAACAGGGGTTAAGGGCTACACCTTC. Amino acids: CASSQTGVKGYTF.

The chain is built from TRBV25-1 and TRBJ2-2, with a possible D match to TRBD2 (6 bases). The CDR3 is made up of 16 amino acids. From germline, CDR1 is MGHDK and CDR2 SYGVNS. V lost 3 bases, J lost 5 bases, and 16 bases lay in between. The CDR3, as DNA: TGTGCCAGCAGTGAGGTATCATTCGGGACTACCGGGGAGCTGTTTTTT. Encoded protein: CASSEVSFGTTGELFF.

The chain joins TRBV6-7 to TRBJ2-7; weak D call: TRBD1 (5 bases). TRBV6-7 is reported as an ORF; its role is uncertain. The CDR3 runs 18 residues. V was trimmed by 0 bases and J by 0 bases, leaving 18 bases between them. This CDR3 is CASSYSKVAGDSSYEQYF. Written as DNA, the CDR3 is TGTGCCAGCAGTTACTCGAAGGTAGCAGGCGACAGCTCCTACGAGCAGTACTTC.

This clone appeared once. This rearrangement joins TRBV2 to TRBJ2-1, with 10 bases aligning to TRBD2. The CDR3 is 18 amino acids. With 6 bases clipped from V and 8 bases from J, the junction kept 19 bases outside the gene matches. The germline CDR1 and CDR2 sequences are SNHLY and FYNNEI. CDR3 DNA: TGTGCCAGCAGGAGCAGGGAACGCAGGCTAGCGGGAGTGTATGAGCAGTTCTTC. Its translation: CASRSRERRLAGVYEQFF. The full variable domain, its missing parts supplied by reference TRBV2 and TRBJ2-1, is EPEVTQTPSHQVTQMGQEVILRCVPISNHLYFYWYRQILGQKVEFLVSFYNNEISEKSEIFDDQFSVERPDGSNFTLKIRSTKLEDSAMYFCASRSRERRLAGVYEQFFGPGTRLTVL.

The chain couples TRBV9 to TRBJ2-3; TRBD1 aligns across 9 bases. Germline lookup yields CDR1 SGDLS and CDR2 YYNGEE. CDR3 length: 17 residues. V shed 3 bases and J 3 bases; nucleotides not matched to a gene: 11. The CDR3, as DNA: TGTGCCAGCAGCGGCCGCGGACAGGGGATATTGACAGATACGCAGTATTTT. This gives the protein CASSGRGQGILTDTQYF.

The chain joins TRBV15 to TRBJ2-5; D is unclear. The CDR3 runs to 8 residues. Germline V lookup: CDR1 LNHNV, CDR2 YYDKDF (reference sequence). CDR3 in amino acids: CHRETQYF. The CDR3 DNA reads TGTCACCGGGAGACCCAGTACTTC.

The J gene is TRBJ1-2, the V gene TRBV19; D is possibly TRBD1 (6 bases). Trimming shortened V by 5 bases and J by 6 bases, and 13 bases separated the two germline ends. CDR1 is LNHDA, CDR2 SQIVND, per germline (reference sequence). The CDR3 loop spans 13 amino acids. CDR3 nucleotide sequence: TGTGCCAGTAGTGCGGGGGCCGTCGATGGCTACACCTTC. Its translation: CASSAGAVDGYTF.

As for this clone: Other DNA sequences in this sample translate to the same CDR3. The V and J genes are TRBV7-9 and TRBJ2-7; D is possibly TRBD1 (6 bases). Germline CDR1 reads SEHNR; CDR2 reads FQNEAQ (reference sequence). The CDR3 runs 13 residues. V gave up 4 bases and J gave up 2 bases, with 9 bases separating them. CDR3 coding DNA: TGTGCCAGCAGCTCTCGGGACACCTACGAGCAGTACTTC. Residues: CASSSRDTYEQYF.

The V gene is TRBV30, the J gene TRBJ1-4, with D perhaps matching TRBD1 (5 bases). Germline lookup yields CDR1 GTSNPN and CDR2 SVGIG (reference sequence). Trimming shortened V by 2 bases and J by 6 bases, and 10 bases separated the two germline ends. CDR3 size: 13 residues. CDR3 protein: CAWSTGLHEKLFF. The CDR3 bases are TGTGCCTGGAGTACGGGACTTCATGAAAAACTGTTTTTT.

V gene TRBV27 combines with J gene TRBJ2-7, with 7 bases identical to TRBD1. Trimming cost V 5 bases and J 5 bases; bases outside gene matches: 6. The CDR3 is 13 amino acids. Germline CDR1 is MNHEY and CDR2 is SMNVEV (reference sequence). In DNA form, the CDR3 reads TGTGCCAGCAGTATTCAGGGGGTAAACGAGCAGTACTTC. Its translation: CASSIQGVNEQYF.

The V gene is TRBV7-6, the J gene TRBJ2-7; possible D gene TRBD1, 6 bases. V lost 2 bases and J lost 1, with 12 bases in between. CDR3 length equals 15 residues. CDR1 is SGHVS, CDR2 FNYEAQ, per germline. Here the CDR3 reads CASSLKTDSSYEQYF. CDR3 DNA sequence: TGTGCCAGCAGCTTAAAAACGGACAGTTCCTACGAGCAGTACTTC. The full variable domain, rest sourced from reference TRBV7-6 and TRBJ2-7, is GAGVSQSPRYKVTKRGQDVALRCDPISGHVSLYWYRQALGQGPEFLTYFNYEAQQDKSGLPNDRFSAERPEGSISTLTIQRTEQRDSAMYRCASSLKTDSSYEQYFGPGTRLTVT.

This clone was picked up one time. The gene calls are TRBV11-3 and TRBJ2-2; the match to TRBD1 covers 10 bases. V was clipped by 6 bases and J by 6 bases; unmatched bases: 10. CDR3 size: 16 residues. Germline V gene data show CDR1 as SGHNT and CDR2 as YENEEA. For the CDR3, the DNA is TGTGCCAGCAGTCCTTCGGGGACAGGGGACCCCGGGGAGCTGTTTTTT. It yields the protein CASSPSGTGDPGELFF.

This chain connects TRBV9 to TRBJ2-1; 10 bases agree with TRBD2. The CDR3 sequence is 17 residues long. Germline-derived CDR1 and CDR2 are SGDLS and YYNGEE. The J segment lost 5 bases and the V segment lost 2 bases, leaving 10 bases of the junction unmatched. In DNA form, the CDR3 reads TGTGCCAGCAGCGTGGGCACTAGCGGGACCCCTGACAATGAGCAGTTCTTC. It codes for CASSVGTSGTPDNEQFF.